Each of the 19 T cell receptor beta chains below was sequenced from the same sample in a study of technical replicates of blood from a handful of donors. Clones were read by immunoSEQ multiplex PCR, and TCRdb kept only the in-frame ones, dropping some. This sample has around 62,000 clones, with under 98% found just once. The sample was T cells isolated from PBMCs. The receptors originated from a human donor in good health.

The chain is built from TRBV7-2 and TRBJ1-1; 7 bases are shared with TRBD1. The CDR3 spans 13 residues. Losses at the gene ends were 2 bases for V and 4 bases for J; bases not matched to a gene: 1. The germline CDR1 and CDR2 sequences are SGHTA and FQGNSA. CDR3 coding DNA: TGTGCCAGCAGCTTAACAGGGGCCACTGAAGCTTTCTTT. Protein sequence: CASSLTGATEAFF. The whole variable domain, remainder taken from reference TRBV7-2 and TRBJ1-1, is GAGVSQSPSNKVTEKGKDVELRCDPISGHTALYWYRQSLGQGLEFLIYFQGNSAPDKSGLPSDRFSAERTGGSVSTLTIQRTQQEDSAVYLCASSLTGATEAFFGQGTRLTVV.

This chain joins TRBV19 and TRBJ1-5, with TRBD1 matching over 8 bases. This CDR3 comprises 15 residues. The junction had 6 bases not matched to a gene; V was cut back by 5 bases and J by 3 bases. From germline, CDR1 is LNHDA and CDR2 SQIVND (reference sequence). This CDR3 reads CASSARTGINQPQHF. CDR3 DNA: TGTGCCAGTAGTGCCCGGACAGGGATCAATCAGCCCCAGCATTTT.

The chain links TRBV7-2 to TRBJ2-7; 11 nucleotides match TRBD2. Looked up from germline, CDR1 is SGHTA and CDR2 is FQGNSA. V lost 0 bases, J lost 7 bases, and 17 bases stayed unmatched. CDR3 length: 19 amino acids. The CDR3 DNA is TGTGCCAGCAGCTTAGCGGGCCTTAAACTAGCGGGAGTTTCTCTTGAGCAGTACTTC. Translating gives CASSLAGLKLAGVSLEQYF.

V gene TRBV5-1 combines with J gene TRBJ2-3; no firm D call. V was pared by 0 bases and J by 0 bases, with 8 bases between. The CDR3 totals 15 residues. Looked up from germline, CDR1 is SGHRS and CDR2 is YFSETQ. The CDR3 sequence is CASSLVSSSTDTQYF. The CDR3 DNA is TGCGCCAGCAGCTTGGTCTCTTCTAGCACAGATACGCAGTATTTT.

The chain recombines TRBV7-8 with TRBJ1-2, with D perhaps matching TRBD1 (5 bases). Trimming left V 5 bases short and J 5 bases short, with 21 bases between. Looked up from germline, CDR1 is SGHVS and CDR2 is FQNEAQ. The length of the CDR3 is 16 residues. This CDR3 is CASSPSGRGVRYGYTF. DNA for the CDR3: TGTGCCAGCAGCCCCTCCGGGCGGGGGGTAAGATATGGCTACACCTTC.

This clone was recorded once. This chain uses TRBV27 with TRBJ2-3; 7 bases map to TRBD1. This CDR3 comprises 15 residues. Germline V lookup: CDR1 MNHEY, CDR2 SMNVEV (reference sequence). The V segment lost 6 bases and the J segment 4 bases; nucleotides outside the gene matches: 10. CDR3 sequence: CASRYGTEGPDTQYF. The CDR3 DNA reads as TGTGCCAGCAGATACGGGACAGAGGGACCAGATACGCAGTATTTT.

This chain links TRBV14 with TRBJ2-7, with TRBD1 matching 8 bases. CDR1 is SGHDN, CDR2 FVKESK, per germline. V lost 0 bases, J lost 3 bases, and 10 bases stayed unmatched. The CDR3 runs to 17 residues. CDR3 loop: CASSQETPGGLIYEQYF. The CDR3 bases are TGTGCCAGCAGCCAAGAGACCCCAGGGGGCCTCATCTACGAGCAGTACTTC. The entire variable domain, with the rest obtained from reference TRBV14 and TRBJ2-7, is as follows: EAGVTQFPSHSVIEKGQTVTLRCDPISGHDNLYWYRRVMGKEIKFLLHFVKESKQDESGMPNNRFLAERTGGTYSTLKVQPAELEDSGVYFCASSQETPGGLIYEQYFGPGTRLTVT.

The V and J genes are TRBV5-1 and TRBJ1-2; D is possibly TRBD1 (5 bases). Trimming removed 7 bases at V and 7 bases at J, with 14 bases between. The CDR3 totals 12 residues. CDR1 is SGHRS and CDR2 is YFSETQ in the germline V gene. CDR3 sequence: CASGGVSRGYTF. CDR3 nucleotides: TGCGCCAGCGGGGGGGTTTCTCGTGGCTACACCTTC.

J is TRBJ1-5 and V is TRBV19; 9 bases align to TRBD1. Germline lookup yields CDR1 LNHDA and CDR2 SQIVND (reference sequence). Trimming took 5 bases from V and 7 from J; bases not matched to a gene: 6. The CDR3 loop spans 14 amino acids. CDR3 residues: CASSGTGGEQPQHF. The CDR3 DNA sequence: TGTGCCAGTAGTGGCACAGGGGGCGAGCAGCCCCAGCATTTT.

V usage is TRBV2 and J usage is TRBJ2-7; TRBD2 agrees at 9 bases. The CDR3 spans 14 residues. Germline-derived CDR1 and CDR2 are SNHLY and FYNNEI. V lost 10 bases, J lost 5 bases, and 12 bases stayed unmatched. CDR3 in DNA: TGTGCCACTTTTCCGGGACTAGCTTCCAACGAGCAGTACTTC. It yields the protein CATFPGLASNEQYF.

The chain recombines TRBV20-1 with TRBJ2-5, with 10 bases lining up with TRBD1. Germline assignment: CDR1 DFQATT and CDR2 SNEGSKA (reference sequence). This CDR3 contains 11 residues. With 6 bases clipped from V and 5 bases from J, the junction kept 0 bases outside the gene matches. CDR3 sequence (DNA): TGCAGTGCGGGACAGGGGGAGACCCAGTACTTC. Translated, it gives CSAGQGETQYF.

The J gene is TRBJ2-1, the V gene TRBV30; D unresolved. The V gene lost 0 bases and the J gene lost 9 bases, with 12 bases spanning the gap. This CDR3 is 13 amino acids long. Germline V gene lookup returns CDR1 GTSNPN and CDR2 SVGIG (reference sequence). CDR3 residues: CAWSVVAGSEQFF. In DNA form, the CDR3 reads TGTGCCTGGAGTGTAGTAGCCGGAAGTGAGCAGTTCTTC.

This chain joins TRBV5-6 and TRBJ2-7; D might be TRBD2 (5 bases). The CDR3 has 13 residues. Trimming pared 0 bases from V and 7 bases from J, leaving 11 bases between. The germline CDR1 and CDR2 sequences are SGHDT and YYEEEE. CDR3 protein: CASSLAGVREQYF. The CDR3 DNA reads TGTGCCAGCAGCTTGGCCGGGGTTCGGGAGCAGTACTTC.

This chain uses TRBV4-3 with TRBJ1-1; a weak D match, TRBD1 (6 bases). This CDR3 is 16 amino acids long. Germline loops: CDR1 LGHNA, CDR2 YSLEER. V lost 3 bases, J lost 6 bases, and 20 bases lay in between. CDR3 residues: CASSQLLIQGGAEAFF. CDR3 nucleotide sequence: TGCGCCAGCAGCCAGCTCCTTATACAGGGTGGCGCTGAAGCTTTCTTT.

V is TRBV6-5 and J is TRBJ2-2; TRBD1 matches 9 bases. The V gene end was trimmed by 6 bases and the J gene end by 9 bases; junction bases not matched to a gene: 8. The germline gives CDR1 MNHEY, CDR2 SVGAGI. This CDR3 is 14 amino acids long. The CDR3 loop reads CASSLGQGVRELFF. In nucleotides, the CDR3 is TGTGCCAGCAGCCTGGGACAGGGTGTAAGGGAGCTGTTTTTT.

The rearrangement joins TRBV6-1 to TRBJ1-5, with 8 bases lining up with TRBD1. The V and J ends lost 1 base and 7 bases, in that order; junction bases with no gene match: 6. The germline CDR1 and CDR2 sequences are MNHNS and SASEGT. This CDR3 has 15 residues. The CDR3 nucleotides are TGTGCCAGCAGTGAAGTAAGGACAGGGAGGCAGCCCCAGCATTTT. Translation gives CASSEVRTGRQPQHF.

Written as DNA, the CDR3 is TGTGCCAGTAGCGGACAGTTTAACACCGGGGAGCTGTTTTTT. It encodes CASSGQFNTGELFF. The chain has TRBV19 and TRBJ2-2, with D perhaps matching TRBD1 (6 bases). Germline V gives CDR1 LNHDA, CDR2 SQIVND (reference sequence). V was trimmed by 6 bases and J by 2 bases, leaving 10 bases between them. The CDR3 contains 14 residues. The full variable domain, with the rest looked up from reference TRBV19 and TRBJ2-2, is DGGITQSPKYLFRKEGQNVTLSCEQNLNHDAMYWYRQDPGQGLRLIYYSQIVNDFQKGDIAEGYSVSREKKESFPLTVTSAQKNPTAFYLCASSGQFNTGELFFGEGSRLTVL.

CDR3 DNA: TGTGCCAGCAGTGCCTGGACGGGAGTCGAGGGGCAGCCCCAGCATTTT. Its protein is CASSAWTGVEGQPQHF. V gene TRBV6-1 combines with J gene TRBJ1-5; tentatively, D is TRBD1 (5 bases). The CDR3 has 16 amino acids. Germline-derived CDR1 and CDR2 are MNHNS and SASEGT. Trimming cost V 4 bases and J 7 bases, with 20 bases left between them.

V and J are TRBV19 and TRBJ1-5; a weak D match, TRBD1 (6 bases). Germline lookup yields CDR1 LNHDA and CDR2 SQIVND (reference sequence). The ends were cut back, 6 bases at V and 0 bases at J, with 15 bases in the middle. This CDR3 comprises 16 residues. The CDR3 region is CASSRRGVDSNQPQHF. As DNA, the CDR3 is TGTGCCAGTAGCCGCAGGGGAGTGGATAGCAATCAGCCCCAGCATTTT.